This T cell receptor beta chain was identified in a study of glioma-infiltrating T cells. Whole-study findings and limits: Gliomas, especially low-grade, showed above-expected tissue-blood divergence; non-neoplastic patients showed below.

Amplification of TCR alpha and beta CDR3 regions from RNA used iRepertoire nested multiplex PCR. One entry per CDR3 protein results from TCRdb running MiXCR on the multiplex PCR reads. This table holds more than 95,000 distinct CDR3 sequences, around 28% found once. Germline loops: CDR1 SGHTA, CDR2 FQGNSA. The CDR3 consists of 14 residues. V lost 5 bases and J 3 bases, leaving 14 bases between the germline ends. Note on this clonotype: Its target is unknown.

Sequenced input: glioma tissue, nonneoplastic brain tissue, or PBMCs (not recorded which). The sequence came from a human donor with low-grade glioma or glioblastoma, undergoing nonglioma brain surgery, or in good health (not recorded which). The genes are TRBV7-2 and TRBJ2-7; the D gene is possibly TRBD1 (6 bases). The CDR3 DNA reads TGTGCCAGCAGCCAACAGGGTATATTCTACGAGCAGTACTTC. Its translation is CASSQQGIFYEQYF.